This TCR beta chain emerged from a study of blood T cell repertoires in COVID-19. The ends were cut back, 3 bases at V and 3 bases at J, with 15 bases in the middle. CDR3 size: 15 residues. Germline CDR1 and CDR2: MNHEY and SMNVEV (reference sequence). Profiled with immunoSEQ multiplex PCR; TCRdb holds only in-frame clones, not every one. The profile covers roughly 300,000 clones, with about 89% appearing a single time and approximately 8% taken by the ten largest. Source material: peripheral blood. The receptor was isolated from a woman in her 50s who had recovered from COVID-19. The chain employs TRBV27 and TRBJ2-7; D gene ambiguous. CDR3 DNA: TGTGCCAGCAGTTTGTTTCTCGTCAGGAACTACGAGCAGTACTTC. The encoded protein is CASSLFLVRNYEQYF.